The 24 T cell receptor beta chains in this list originate from one sample, sequenced in a study of blood T cells in healthy people across ages. A second PCR of roughly 7 to 11 cycles used a sample-barcoded 5' primer and a J-beta primer mix. TCRdb re-derived calls from the 5' RACE reads in MiXCR, one entry per CDR3 protein. The repertoire holds approximately 900,000 distinct CDR3 sequences, with roughly 52% as singletons. Sequencing input: blood. The receptors were sampled from a young man in good health.

Turning to this clonotype: One junction end does not reproduce the germline sequence, and a read error may be involved. V and J are TRBV27 and TRBJ2-1; 12 nucleotides match TRBD2. Germline V gene lookup returns CDR1 MNHEY and CDR2 SMNVEV (reference sequence). CDR3 length: 14 amino acids. DNA for the CDR3: TGTGTCAGCAGCTGGACTAGCGGGGTCAATGAGCAGTTCTTC. This encodes CVSSWTSGVNEQFF.

The rearrangement links TRBV3-1 to TRBJ1-5; possibly TRBD1 for D (5 bases). Between the trimmed V and J ends, which lost 2 bases and 3 bases, there was a span of 11 bases. CDR1 is LGHDT, CDR2 YNNKEL, per germline (reference sequence). CDR3 length: 15 amino acids. The CDR3 spells CASSQSRQINQPQHF. In DNA form, the CDR3 reads TGTGCCAGCAGCCAATCGCGACAGATCAATCAGCCCCAGCATTTT. Full variable domain (missing parts from reference TRBV3-1 and TRBJ1-5): DTAVSQTPKYLVTQMGNDKSIKCEQNLGHDTMYWYKQDSKKFLKIMFSYNNKELIINETVPNRFSPKSPDKAHLNLHINSLELGDSAVYFCASSQSRQINQPQHFGDGTRLSIL.

At least ten counts were recorded for this clonotype. At one boundary the junction diverges from the germline segment, which might be a read error. The CDR3 region is CGRAELAKNIQYF. CDR3 in DNA: TGTGGCAGGGCTGAACTAGCCAAAAACATTCAGTACTTC. The chain has TRBV20-1 and TRBJ2-4; tentatively, D is TRBD1 (5 bases). Per germline, CDR1 DFQATT and CDR2 SNEGSKA (reference sequence). The CDR3 consists of 13 residues.

The V call is TRBV2, the J call TRBJ2-1; 14 bases align to TRBD2. The CDR3 totals 15 residues. With 7 bases clipped from V and 10 bases from J, the junction kept 9 bases outside the gene matches. CDR1 is SNHLY, CDR2 FYNNEI, per germline. Here the CDR3 DNA reads TGTGCCAGCACTCAGACTAGCGGGGGGGCTCGGGAGCAGTTCTTC. It specifies CASTQTSGGAREQFF.

The chain carries TRBV29-1 and TRBJ1-2; possible D gene TRBD1, 6 bases. The CDR3 sequence is 16 residues long. Germline V CDR1 and CDR2: SQVTM, ANQGSEA. Trimming removed 6 bases at V and 2 bases at J, with 22 bases between. The CDR3 DNA reads TGCAGCGTCGATGCCCAGGCAGGACAGCCAAACTATGGCTACACCTTC. Protein: CSVDAQAGQPNYGYTF.

The gene calls are TRBV19 and TRBJ2-1, with D perhaps given as TRBD1 or TRBD2 (5 bases each). The length of the CDR3 is 12 residues. Germline CDR1 LNHDA, CDR2 SQIVND (reference sequence). V was cut by 0 bases and J by 10 bases, with 7 bases left in between. In nucleotides, the CDR3 is TGTGCCAGTAGTATAGAAAGGGACGAGCAGTTCTTC. Translation: CASSIERDEQFF.

The chain couples TRBV29-1 to TRBJ2-7; TRBD1 matches at 7 bases. V was clipped by 4 bases and J by 2 bases; unmatched bases: 5. The CDR3 is made up of 13 amino acids. Germline V gene lookup returns CDR1 SQVTM and CDR2 ANQGSEA. The CDR3 coding sequence is TGCAGCGTTGCCCGACAGGGTGCCTACGAGCAGTACTTC. Amino acids: CSVARQGAYEQYF.

This chain's CDR3 is CAISESGYTGELFF. DNA of the CDR3: TGTGCCATCAGTGAGTCTGGCTACACCGGGGAGCTGTTTTTT. The rearrangement uses TRBV10-3 and TRBJ2-2; D is uncertain. V lost 0 bases and J 3 bases, leaving 5 bases between the germline ends. This CDR3 comprises 14 residues. CDR1 and CDR2 (germline): ENHRY, SYGVKD.

This clonotype occurred a few times. The rearrangement joins TRBV4-1 to TRBJ2-1; a weak D match, TRBD2 (5 bases). CDR1 MGHRA and CDR2 YSYEKL come from the germline V gene. Trimming cost V 0 bases and J 8 bases, with 11 bases left between them. This CDR3 spans 14 amino acids. The CDR3 DNA is TGCGCCAGCAGCCAAGATATAAGCGGCGATGAGCAGTTCTTC. This codes for CASSQDISGDEQFF.

The V call is TRBV20-1, the J call TRBJ1-5; 11 bases agree with TRBD1. CDR1 is DFQATT and CDR2 is SNEGSKA in the germline V gene (reference sequence). V shed 3 bases and J 6 bases; nucleotides not matched to a gene: 1. CDR3 length: 13 residues. The CDR3 loop is CSARGQGGQPQHF. In nucleotides, the CDR3 is TGCAGTGCTAGGGGACAGGGGGGTCAGCCCCAGCATTTT.

This clonotype turned up a few times. The chain is built from TRBV12-3 or TRBV12-4 and TRBJ1-2; D ambiguous. V was trimmed by 6 bases and J by 4 bases, leaving 12 bases between them. This CDR3 is built from 13 residues. CDR3 DNA: TGTGCCAGCAGCGGGGTGGGTCCCTATGGCTACACCTTC. Translated, it gives CASSGVGPYGYTF.

This clonotype occurred many times. The chain employs TRBV14 and TRBJ2-3, with D perhaps given as TRBD1 or TRBD2 (6 bases each). The germline CDR1 and CDR2 sequences are SGHDN and FVKESK. The germline V and J ends were trimmed by 1 base and 2 bases, with 7 bases remaining between them. The CDR3 spans 14 residues. CDR3 residues: CASSQGGATDTQYF. CDR3 DNA sequence: TGTGCCAGCAGCCAAGGGGGGGCCACAGATACGCAGTATTTT.

The chain links TRBV20-1 to TRBJ1-1; D is undetermined. This CDR3 contains 13 residues. Germline lookup yields CDR1 DFQATT and CDR2 SNEGSKA (reference sequence). V lost 4 bases and J lost 0, with 9 bases in between. The CDR3 sequence is CSANNSMNTEAFF. For the CDR3, the DNA is TGCAGTGCTAATAACAGCATGAACACTGAAGCTTTCTTT.

In its sample, this clonotype was seen a few times. This chain joins TRBV10-3 and TRBJ1-1; D remains unclear. V shed 4 bases and J shed 5 bases, with 5 bases lying between them. The CDR3 has 11 residues. Germline-derived CDR1 and CDR2 are ENHRY and SYGVKD. DNA for the CDR3: TGTGCCATCAGTGGAAGGACTGAAGCTTTCTTT. This encodes CAISGRTEAFF.

The genes are TRBV18 and TRBJ2-7; D is uncertain. The J call may be incorrect, as the DNA end agrees better with TRBJ2-5. Germline assignment: CDR1 KGHSH and CDR2 LQKENI. The CDR3 totals 13 residues. This CDR3 is CASSPLSSETQYF. CDR3 DNA sequence: TGTGCCAGCTCACCACTTAGCTCCGAGACCCAGTACTTC.

The gene calls are TRBV6-6 and TRBJ1-3; weak D call: TRBD1 (6 bases). The ends were cut back, 5 bases at V and 4 bases at J, with 21 bases in the middle. The CDR3 totals 17 residues. Germline CDR1 MNHNY, CDR2 SVGAGI (reference sequence). The CDR3 bases are TGTGCCAGCAGTCAGGGTACTCGGGCAGGGGCCGGAAACACCATATATTTT. It is translated as CASSQGTRAGAGNTIYF.

The table lists this clonotype with many counts. This chain uses TRBV13 with TRBJ2-1, with 10 nucleotides matching TRBD2. The V and J ends lost 2 bases and 9 bases, in that order; junction bases with no gene match: 7. The CDR3 has 15 residues. Germline lookup yields CDR1 PRHDT and CDR2 FYEKMQ (reference sequence). In nucleotides, the CDR3 is TGTGCCAGCAGCTTAATTACTAGCGGGGCGTCTGAGCAGTTCTTC. Protein sequence: CASSLITSGASEQFF.

To note about this clonotype: This clone may be a read error of a much larger clone one base away. The CDR3 is CANSQGVTGSYNEQFF. CDR3 in DNA: TGCGCCAACAGCCAGGGAGTAACGGGCTCCTACAATGAGCAGTTCTTC. The rearrangement uses TRBV4-3 and TRBJ2-1; D may match TRBD1 or TRBD2 (5 bases each). The length of the CDR3 is 16 residues. CDR1 and CDR2 from the germline V gene are LGHNA and YSLEER.

The CDR3 loop is CASSRGGQGNGYTF. In nucleotides, the CDR3 is TGTGCCAGCAGCCGCGGGGGACAGGGGAACGGCTACACCTTC. The chain uses TRBV3-1 and TRBJ1-2, with 10 bases that match TRBD1. Trimming took 4 bases from V and 8 from J; bases not matched to a gene: 7. The CDR3 has 14 amino acids. Per the germline V gene, CDR1 is LGHDT and CDR2 is YNNKEL (reference sequence).

In this sample, this clonotype turned up many times. CDR3 loop: CASSLDSRSPLHF. The CDR3 DNA reads TGTGCCAGCAGCTTGGACAGCCGATCACCCCTCCACTTT. The chain couples TRBV2 to TRBJ1-6; maybe TRBD1 (6 bases). The CDR3 runs to 13 residues. CDR1 is SNHLY and CDR2 is FYNNEI in the germline V gene. With 6 bases removed from V and 10 bases from J, the gap between germline ends came to 13 bases. Filled out from reference TRBV2 and TRBJ1-6, the complete variable domain reads EPEVTQTPSHQVTQMGQEVILRCVPISNHLYFYWYRQILGQKVEFLVSFYNNEISEKSEIFDDQFSVERPDGSNFTLKIRSTKLEDSAMYFCASSLDSRSPLHFGNGTRLTVT.

This clonotype was found once. The chain is built from TRBV5-1 and TRBJ1-2; D may be TRBD1 (5 bases). Trimming removed 0 bases at V and 7 bases at J, with 16 bases between. This CDR3 comprises 15 residues. CDR1 is SGHRS and CDR2 is YFSETQ in the germline V gene. CDR3 bases: TGCGCCAGCAGCTTGGCCGGCGGGGGGGACGGTGGCTACACCTTC. Its protein is CASSLAGGGDGGYTF.

V and J are TRBV6-5 and TRBJ2-3; 7 bases are a match to TRBD1. CDR3 length: 15 amino acids. Germline trimming cut 2 bases from V and 2 bases from J; bases unmatched to any gene: 4. In germline, CDR1 is MNHEY, CDR2 SVGAGI. CDR3 in amino acids: CASSYATGITDTQYF. In nucleotides, the CDR3 is TGTGCCAGCAGTTACGCGACAGGGATCACAGATACGCAGTATTTT.

The J gene is TRBJ2-2, the V gene TRBV6-2 or TRBV6-3; no clear D gene. The CDR3 sequence is 13 residues long. The germline gives CDR1 MNHEY, CDR2 SVGEGT. With 11 bases removed from V and 1 base from J, the gap between germline ends came to 11 bases. This CDR3 is CALEDLNTGELFF. DNA for the CDR3: TGTGCCCTCGAGGACCTGAACACCGGGGAGCTGTTTTTT.

The sample holds a few counts of this clonotype. The CDR3: CAHLPGQGGPLHF. In DNA, the CDR3 is TGTGCCCATCTACCGGGACAGGGGGGCCCCCTCCACTTT. The chain recombines TRBV21-1 with TRBJ1-6; the table's TRBD1 call for D was not verified on the DNA. TRBV21-1 is shown as a pseudogene. The CDR3 extends over 13 amino acids.